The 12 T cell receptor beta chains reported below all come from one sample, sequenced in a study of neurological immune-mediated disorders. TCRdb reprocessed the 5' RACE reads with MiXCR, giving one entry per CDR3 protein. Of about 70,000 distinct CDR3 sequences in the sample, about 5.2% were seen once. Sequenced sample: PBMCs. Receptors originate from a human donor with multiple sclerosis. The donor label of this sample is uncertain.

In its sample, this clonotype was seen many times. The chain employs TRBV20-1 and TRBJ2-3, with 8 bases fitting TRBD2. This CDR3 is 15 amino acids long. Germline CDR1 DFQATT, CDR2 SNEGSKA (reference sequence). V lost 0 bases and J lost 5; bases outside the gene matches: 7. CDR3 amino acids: CSARETGGGGDTQYF. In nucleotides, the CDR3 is TGCAGTGCTAGAGAGACGGGGGGGGGAGGAGATACGCAGTATTTT.

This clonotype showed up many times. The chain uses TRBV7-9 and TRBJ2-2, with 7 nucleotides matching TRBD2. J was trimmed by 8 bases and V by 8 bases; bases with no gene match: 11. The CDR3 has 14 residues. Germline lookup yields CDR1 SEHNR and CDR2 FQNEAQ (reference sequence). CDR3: CASERDSRWGELFF. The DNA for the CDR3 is TGTGCCAGCGAGCGGGACTCCCGATGGGGGGAGCTGTTTTTT.

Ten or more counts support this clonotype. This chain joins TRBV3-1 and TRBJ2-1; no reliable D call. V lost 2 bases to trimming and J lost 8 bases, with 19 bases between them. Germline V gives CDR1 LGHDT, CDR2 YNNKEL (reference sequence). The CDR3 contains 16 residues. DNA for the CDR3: TGTGCCAGCAGCCAACGTCGCGGAGCTTCTCACCATGAGCAGTTCTTC. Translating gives CASSQRRGASHHEQFF.

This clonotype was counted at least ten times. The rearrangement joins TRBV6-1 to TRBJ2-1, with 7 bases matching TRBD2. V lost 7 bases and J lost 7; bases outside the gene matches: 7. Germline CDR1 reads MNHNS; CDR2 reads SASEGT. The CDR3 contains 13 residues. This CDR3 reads CASTPGGGNEQFF. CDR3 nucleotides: TGTGCCAGCACCCCGGGGGGAGGGAATGAGCAGTTCTTC.

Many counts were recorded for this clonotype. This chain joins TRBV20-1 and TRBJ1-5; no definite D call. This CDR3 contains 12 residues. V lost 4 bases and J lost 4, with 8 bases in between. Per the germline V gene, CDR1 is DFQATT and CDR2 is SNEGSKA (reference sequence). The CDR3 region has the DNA TGCAGTGCTACCCAGTCAAATCAGCCCCAGCATTTT. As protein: CSATQSNQPQHF.

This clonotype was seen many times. CDR3 residues: CATSSQRNTEAFF. In nucleotides, the CDR3 is TGTGCCACCAGCAGTCAGAGGAACACTGAAGCTTTCTTT. The chain uses TRBV15 and TRBJ1-1; D gene ambiguous. This CDR3 is 13 amino acids long. Trimming shortened V by 3 bases and J by 1 base, and 6 bases separated the two germline ends. Germline-derived CDR1 and CDR2 are LNHNV and YYDKDF (reference sequence).

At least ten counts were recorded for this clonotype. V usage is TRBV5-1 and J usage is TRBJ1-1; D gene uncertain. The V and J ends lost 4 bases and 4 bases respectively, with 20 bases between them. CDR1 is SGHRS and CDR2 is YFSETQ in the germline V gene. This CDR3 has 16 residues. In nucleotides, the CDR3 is TGCGCCAGCAGCCGTCGGACGGATCTAGAACGCACTGAAGCTTTCTTT. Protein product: CASSRRTDLERTEAFF.

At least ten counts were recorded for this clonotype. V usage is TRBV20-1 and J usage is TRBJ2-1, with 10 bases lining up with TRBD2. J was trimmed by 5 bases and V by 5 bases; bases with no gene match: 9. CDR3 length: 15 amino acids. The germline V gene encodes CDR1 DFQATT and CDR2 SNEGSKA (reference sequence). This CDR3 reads CSARRTSGLNNEQFF. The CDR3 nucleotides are TGCAGTGCTCGCAGGACTAGCGGATTAAACAATGAGCAGTTCTTC.

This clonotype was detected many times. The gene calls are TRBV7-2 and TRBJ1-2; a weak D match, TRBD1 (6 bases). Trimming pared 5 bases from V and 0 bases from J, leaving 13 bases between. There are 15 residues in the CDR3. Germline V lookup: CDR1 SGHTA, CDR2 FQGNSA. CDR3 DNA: TGTGCCAGCAGCCCAGGGGCCCTTTCTAACTATGGCTACACCTTC. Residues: CASSPGALSNYGYTF.

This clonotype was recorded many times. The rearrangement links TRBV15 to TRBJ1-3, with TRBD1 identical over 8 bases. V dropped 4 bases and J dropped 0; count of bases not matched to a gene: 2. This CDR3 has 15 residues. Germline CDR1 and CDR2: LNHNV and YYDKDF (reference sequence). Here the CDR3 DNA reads TGTGCCACCAGCACCGACAGGGGCTCTGGAAACACCATATATTTT. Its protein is CATSTDRGSGNTIYF.

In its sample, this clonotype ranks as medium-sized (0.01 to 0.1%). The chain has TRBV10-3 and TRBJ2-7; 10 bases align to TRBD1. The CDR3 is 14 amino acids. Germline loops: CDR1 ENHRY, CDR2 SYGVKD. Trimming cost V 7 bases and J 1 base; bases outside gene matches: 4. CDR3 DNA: TGTGCCATCACCCCGGGACAGGGGTCCTACGAGCAGTACTTC. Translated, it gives CAITPGQGSYEQYF.

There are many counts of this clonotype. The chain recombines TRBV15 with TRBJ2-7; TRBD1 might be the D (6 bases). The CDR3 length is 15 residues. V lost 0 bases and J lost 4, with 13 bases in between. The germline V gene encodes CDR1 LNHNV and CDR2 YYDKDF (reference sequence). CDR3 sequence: CATSRDPLTGYEQYF. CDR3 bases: TGTGCCACCAGCAGAGACCCCCTAACAGGGTACGAGCAGTACTTC.